This T cell receptor beta chain stems from a study of CD8 T cells in ankylosing spondylitis. Regarding the study as a whole: Significant enrichment of disease-linked clones was reported in matched ankylosing spondylitis synovial fluid. A TCR beta motif made of several highly homologous variants seemed typical of ankylosing spondylitis blood.

This clonotype was seen many times. The antigen is unknown. This CDR3 contains 17 residues. The V gene end was trimmed by 5 bases and the J gene end by 0 bases; junction bases not matched to a gene: 6. Construction of TCR beta libraries was performed using quantitative 5'-RACE with molecular barcodes. TCRdb re-called the 5' RACE reads with MiXCR, one entry per CDR3 protein. This table has about 200,000 distinct CDR3 sequences, around 24% appearing once. The receptor was isolated from a male donor with ankylosing spondylitis or in good health (not recorded which). The sample comprised blood, either unsorted or a sorted T cell fraction (not recorded which). The chain recombines TRBV12-3 or TRBV12-4 with TRBJ2-4; 11 nucleotides agree with TRBD2. The CDR3 DNA sequence: TGTGCCAGCAGTCCCCGACTAGCGGGAATAGCCAAAAACATTCAGTACTTC. It translates to CASSPRLAGIAKNIQYF.